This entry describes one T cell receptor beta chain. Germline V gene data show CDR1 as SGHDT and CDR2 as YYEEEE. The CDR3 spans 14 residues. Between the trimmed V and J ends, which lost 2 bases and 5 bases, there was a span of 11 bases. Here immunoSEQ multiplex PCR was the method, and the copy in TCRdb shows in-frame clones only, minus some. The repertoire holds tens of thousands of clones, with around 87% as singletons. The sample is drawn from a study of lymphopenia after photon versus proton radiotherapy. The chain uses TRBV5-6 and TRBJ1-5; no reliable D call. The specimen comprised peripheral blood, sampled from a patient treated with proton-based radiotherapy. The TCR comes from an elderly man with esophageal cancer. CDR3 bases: TGTGCCAGCAGCTTTTTGGCGGCCGATCAGCCCCAGCATTTT. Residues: CASSFLAADQPQHF.